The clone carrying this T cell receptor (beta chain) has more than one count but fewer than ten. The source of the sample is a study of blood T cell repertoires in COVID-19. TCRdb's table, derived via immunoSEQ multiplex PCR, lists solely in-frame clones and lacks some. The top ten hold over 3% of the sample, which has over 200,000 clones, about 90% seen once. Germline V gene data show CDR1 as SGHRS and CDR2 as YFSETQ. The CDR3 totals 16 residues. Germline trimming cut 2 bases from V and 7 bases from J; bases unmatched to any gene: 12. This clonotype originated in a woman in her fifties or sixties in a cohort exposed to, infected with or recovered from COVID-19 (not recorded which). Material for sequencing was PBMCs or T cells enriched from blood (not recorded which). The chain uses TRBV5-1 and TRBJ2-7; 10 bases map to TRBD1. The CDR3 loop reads CASSLFSGQGVREQYF. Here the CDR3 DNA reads TGCGCCAGCAGCTTATTTTCTGGACAGGGGGTCCGAGAGCAGTACTTC.